The rows below give T cell receptor beta chains drawn from one sample of a study of blood T cell repertoires in COVID-19. This table comes from immunoSEQ multiplex PCR, and its TCRdb copy is limited to in-frame clones, with some not included. The data contain 250,000 to 350,000 clones, 90% of them singletons. Sequenced: PBMCs or T cells enriched from blood (not recorded which). The receptors shown here come from a woman in her late teens or twenties with acute COVID-19. Each CDR3 is given with its conserved first and last residue. The D gene is left open where the match is weak. Clone size is stated in some rows and not others, as once, few, many or a class when expanded.

D: NA
V: TRBV3-1/TRBV3-2
size: few
J: TRBJ2-3
DNA: TGTGCCAGCAGCCAAGATCAAGCGGCAGATACGCAGTATTTT
CDR3: CASSQDQAADTQYF

D: TRBD1
V: TRBV28
size: NA
J: TRBJ2-5
DNA: TGTGCCAGCAGTGTCCGGGGCAGGGGGCTTGAGACCCAGTACTTC
CDR3: CASSVRGRGLETQYF

D: TRBD1
V: TRBV30
size: NA
J: TRBJ1-2
DNA: TGTGCCTGGAGTATTATAGGACAGGGGGCAAGGGGCTACACCTTC
CDR3: CAWSIIGQGARGYTF

D: TRBD1
V: TRBV4-1
size: NA
J: TRBJ2-1
DNA: TGCGCCAGCAGCCAAGTCGGTGGGACAGAAACCAATGAGCAGTTCTTC
CDR3: CASSQVGGTETNEQFF

D: TRBD2
V: TRBV18
size: NA
J: TRBJ2-3
DNA: TGTGCCAGCTCCAGCGGGAGGAGGGATACGCAGTATTTT
CDR3: CASSSGRRDTQYF

D: TRBD2
V: TRBV9
size: NA
J: TRBJ2-2
DNA: TGTGCCAGCAGCGTAGCTAGCGGCGCGAACACCGGGGAGCTGTTTTTT
CDR3: CASSVASGANTGELFF

D: TRBD1
V: TRBV7-9
size: NA
J: TRBJ1-2
DNA: TGTGCCAGCAGTTTCACAGGGGGCGACTATGGCTACACCTTC
CDR3: CASSFTGGDYGYTF

D: NA
V: TRBV28
size: NA
J: TRBJ1-5
DNA: TGTGCCAGCAGTTCAATCCATCAGCCCCAGCATTTT
CDR3: CASSSIHQPQHF

D: NA
V: TRBV7-9
size: NA
J: TRBJ1-3
DNA: TGTGCCAGCAGCTTAGGGAGGGGCTTAGAAGGAAACACCATATATTTT
CDR3: CASSLGRGLEGNTIYF

D: NA
V: TRBV19
size: NA
J: TRBJ2-7
DNA: TGTGCCACCACGGACAGCGGCTACGAGCAGTACTTC
CDR3: CATTDSGYEQYF

D: TRBD1
V: TRBV7-9
size: NA
J: TRBJ1-3
DNA: TGTGCCAGCAGCTTTAGTGGTGGGACAGGCTCTGGAAACACCATATATTTT
CDR3: CASSFSGGTGSGNTIYF

D: TRBD1
V: TRBV30
size: NA
J: TRBJ1-5
DNA: TGTGCCTCGGGACAGGGCAATCAGCCCCAGCATTTT
CDR3: CASGQGNQPQHF

D: NA
V: TRBV28
size: NA
J: TRBJ2-3
DNA: TGTGCCAGCAGTTTCGGGGGGCAGGGCGAAGGAGGGGGCACAGATACGCAGTATTTT
CDR3: CASSFGGQGEGGGTDTQYF

D: TRBD2
V: TRBV27
size: once
J: TRBJ2-1
DNA: TGTGCCAGCAGTTTATCATCCCGGGGGGGCGAGCAGTTCTTC
CDR3: CASSLSSRGGEQFF

D: NA
V: TRBV3-1/TRBV3-2
size: NA
J: TRBJ1-3
DNA: TGTGCCAGCAGCCCGGTCCATGGGCAATTCTCGTCCTCCTCTGGAAACACCATATATTTT
CDR3: CASSPVHGQFSSSSGNTIYF

D: TRBD2
V: TRBV5-1
size: NA
J: TRBJ2-7
DNA: TGCGCCAGCAGCGTTAGCGGGGGCGGCTACGAGCAGTACTTC
CDR3: CASSVSGGGYEQYF

D: TRBD1
V: TRBV7-9
size: once
J: TRBJ1-2
DNA: TGTGCCAGCAGCCCTCCTGACTTGGACAGGGGGCTAGATAACTATGGCTACACCTTC
CDR3: CASSPPDLDRGLDNYGYTF

D: TRBD1
V: TRBV5-1
size: NA
J: TRBJ1-2
DNA: TGCGCCAGCAGCTCGGGACAGGGAGGAACCTATGGCTACACCTTC
CDR3: CASSSGQGGTYGYTF

D: NA
V: TRBV5-1
size: NA
J: TRBJ1-5
DNA: TGCGCCAGCAGCTGGACTCCGGGCGCCAATCAGCCCCAGCATTTT
CDR3: CASSWTPGANQPQHF

D: TRBD2
V: TRBV18
size: NA
J: TRBJ2-3
DNA: TGTGCCAGCTCACCAAATCGGGGGGGCACAGATACGCAGTATTTT
CDR3: CASSPNRGGTDTQYF

D: TRBD2
V: TRBV19
size: once
J: TRBJ2-3
DNA: TGTGCCAGTACCCCCCTAAGGAGCGGGAGCGGCACAGATACGCAGTATTTT
CDR3: CASTPLRSGSGTDTQYF

D: TRBD2
V: TRBV10-3
size: NA
J: TRBJ2-1
DNA: TGTGCCATCAGTACGGGGTCGACTAGCTGGAACAATGAGCAGTTCTTC
CDR3: CAISTGSTSWNNEQFF